The 19 T cell receptor beta chains below all came from one sample that was sequenced in a study of cytotoxic CD8 clonotypes in ibrutinib-treated CLL. Profiling relied on immunoSEQ multiplex PCR, and the TCRdb table lists in-frame clones only, not all of them. The sample holds just over 65,000 clones, 68% seen once. The material was PBMCs, obtained after 12 months of ibrutinib treatment. All receptors derive from a human donor with chronic lymphocytic leukemia.

This sequence joins TRBV7-2 and TRBJ2-2; D might be TRBD2 (6 bases). From germline, CDR1 is SGHTA and CDR2 FQGNSA. This CDR3 has 15 residues. V was cut by 0 bases and J by 7 bases, with 12 bases left in between. CDR3 nucleotides: TGTGCCAGCAGCTTAGCGGGGGGTTCGATCGGGGAGCTGTTTTTT. Translating it yields CASSLAGGSIGELFF.

The rearrangement joins TRBV19 to TRBJ1-2, with 9 bases matching TRBD1. Looked up from germline, CDR1 is LNHDA and CDR2 is SQIVND (reference sequence). The CDR3 has 12 amino acids. The V gene end was trimmed by 9 bases and the J gene end by 5 bases; junction bases not matched to a gene: 4. The CDR3 region is CASTGTGYGYTF. The CDR3 DNA is TGTGCCAGCACCGGGACAGGGTATGGCTACACCTTC.

The rearrangement uses TRBV20-1 and TRBJ2-5; no definite D call. The CDR3 runs 11 residues. Germline V gene data show CDR1 as DFQATT and CDR2 as SNEGSKA (reference sequence). The V gene lost 6 bases and the J gene lost 2 bases, with 7 bases spanning the gap. The CDR3 sequence is CSASAQETQYF. CDR3 coding DNA: TGCAGTGCATCCGCGCAAGAGACCCAGTACTTC.

V and J are TRBV7-2 and TRBJ1-4, with a tentative D call TRBD1 (5 bases). This CDR3 is 14 amino acids long. V lost 5 bases, J lost 8 bases, and 15 bases lay in between. Germline V CDR1 and CDR2: SGHTA, FQGNSA. CDR3 coding DNA: TGTGCCAGCAGCCCGAGCTACGGGGGAGAAAAACTGTTTTTT. This encodes CASSPSYGGEKLFF.

By share, this clone ranks as medium-sized. The chain has TRBV2 and TRBJ1-4, with D uncertain. Trimming cost V 4 bases and J 5 bases, with 5 bases left between them. Per the germline V gene, CDR1 is SNHLY and CDR2 is FYNNEI. This CDR3 has 12 amino acids. The CDR3 is CASSVGNEKLFF. In DNA form, the CDR3 reads TGTGCCAGCAGTGTGGGGAATGAAAAACTGTTTTTT.

The table lists this clone with a count of one. The chain uses TRBV6-5 and TRBJ1-1, with 8 bases matching TRBD1. The J segment lost 7 bases and the V segment lost 5 bases, leaving 12 bases of the junction unmatched. Per germline, CDR1 MNHEY and CDR2 SVGAGI. This CDR3 region has 15 residues. In nucleotides, the CDR3 is TGTGCCAGCAGTCTCCAGGGGGCCCGGGGAAATGAAGCTTTCTTT. Its protein is CASSLQGARGNEAFF.

The chain is built from TRBV19 and TRBJ1-1; 12 bases map to TRBD1. V was clipped by 1 base and J by 7 bases; unmatched bases: 7. This CDR3 spans 16 amino acids. CDR1 LNHDA and CDR2 SQIVND come from the germline V gene (reference sequence). The CDR3 region has the DNA TGTGCCAGTAGTATAGCCGGGACAGGGGGCATTGGTGAAGCTTTCTTT. It translates to CASSIAGTGGIGEAFF.

The chain recombines TRBV6-6 with TRBJ2-3; perhaps TRBD2 as D (5 bases). Germline V gene data show CDR1 as MNHNY and CDR2 as SVGAGI (reference sequence). There are 14 residues in the CDR3. Deletions cut 2 bases from V and 2 bases from J, with 8 bases between. The CDR3 nucleotides are TGTGCCAGCAGTTACACTAGACCCACAGATACGCAGTATTTT. It yields the protein CASSYTRPTDTQYF.

The CDR3 sequence is CASSSRARDQPQHF. The CDR3 nucleotides are TGTGCCAGCAGCTCTCGGGCCCGAGATCAGCCCCAGCATTTT. This chain links TRBV7-9 with TRBJ1-5; D not certain. V was clipped by 4 bases and J by 5 bases, with 12 bases between them. The CDR3 is 14 residues long. Germline values: CDR1 SEHNR, CDR2 FQNEAQ (reference sequence). The full variable domain, with the rest looked up from reference TRBV7-9 and TRBJ1-5, is DTGVSQNPRHKITKRGQNVTFRCDPISEHNRLYWYRQTLGQGPEFLTYFQNEAQLEKSRLLSDRFSAERPKGSFSTLEIQRTEQGDSAMYLCASSSRARDQPQHFGDGTRLSIL.

The chain recombines TRBV11-3 with TRBJ2-2, with D uncertain. This CDR3 is 14 amino acids long. Germline lookup yields CDR1 SGHNT and CDR2 YENEEA. The V end lost 1 base, the J end lost 8 bases, and 11 bases lay between the germline ends. The DNA for the CDR3 is TGTGCCAGCAGCTTAGGGAAATACAAGGGGGAGCTGTTTTTT. Protein sequence: CASSLGKYKGELFF.

The chain links TRBV25-1 to TRBJ1-4; 9 bases agree with TRBD1. The J segment lost 0 bases and the V segment lost 4 bases, leaving 3 bases of the junction unmatched. Per germline, CDR1 MGHDK and CDR2 SYGVNS. This CDR3 has 16 residues. The CDR3 DNA follows: TGTGCCAGCAGTGCCCGGACAGGGGCAACTAATGAAAAACTGTTTTTT. It is translated as CASSARTGATNEKLFF.

The V call is TRBV29-1, the J call TRBJ2-1, with 13 bases identical to TRBD2. Unmatched junction bases numbered 9, after V lost 0 bases and J lost 1 base. There are 19 residues in the CDR3. The V gene's germline CDR1 is SQVTM and CDR2 ANQGSEA. CDR3 amino acids: CSVEEQTSGGARSYNEQFF. DNA of the CDR3: TGCAGCGTTGAAGAACAAACTAGCGGGGGGGCCAGGTCCTACAATGAGCAGTTCTTC.

The chain has TRBV2 and TRBJ1-5; D perhaps matches TRBD1 (6 bases). Germline CDR1 and CDR2: SNHLY and FYNNEI. The CDR3 sequence is 15 residues long. Trimming pared 8 bases from V and 0 bases from J, leaving 14 bases between. The CDR3 nucleotides are TGTGCCAGCGGGAGGGGGGCGGCTAGCAATCAGCCCCAGCATTTT. As protein: CASGRGAASNQPQHF. Using reference TRBV2 and TRBJ1-5 for the parts outside the CDR3, the full variable domain is EPEVTQTPSHQVTQMGQEVILRCVPISNHLYFYWYRQILGQKVEFLVSFYNNEISEKSEIFDDQFSVERPDGSNFTLKIRSTKLEDSAMYFCASGRGAASNQPQHFGDGTRLSIL.

J is TRBJ2-7 and V is TRBV4-1, with TRBD2 identical over 12 bases. With 2 bases clipped from V and 7 bases from J, the junction kept 9 bases outside the gene matches. Germline CDR1 MGHRA, CDR2 YSYEKL. This CDR3 has 16 amino acids. The CDR3 bases are TGCGCCAGCAGCCAACGTCCGGGACTAGCGGGTAGGGAGCAGTACTTC. This sequence encodes CASSQRPGLAGREQYF.

The chain carries TRBV6-1 and TRBJ2-1, with 9 bases matching TRBD2. From germline, CDR1 is MNHNS and CDR2 SASEGT. J was trimmed by 9 bases and V by 2 bases; bases with no gene match: 8. The CDR3 consists of 15 residues. DNA of the CDR3: TGTGCCAGCAGTGAAAGGGCGGGGGGGCCCGTTGAGCAGTTCTTC. It translates to CASSERAGGPVEQFF.

The chain links TRBV6-5 to TRBJ2-7; 9 bases are shared with TRBD1. The V gene end was trimmed by 6 bases and the J gene end by 3 bases; junction bases not matched to a gene: 9. This CDR3 comprises 15 residues. Germline V gene sequence: CDR1 MNHEY, CDR2 SVGAGI. CDR3 sequence: CASSPGTGSFYEQYF. DNA for the CDR3: TGTGCCAGCAGCCCCGGGACAGGGTCTTTCTACGAGCAGTACTTC.

This clone was seen a handful of times. The V call is TRBV29-1, the J call TRBJ1-2; no reliable D call. Trimming pared 5 bases from V and 6 bases from J, leaving 10 bases between. CDR1 and CDR2 from the germline V gene are SQVTM and ANQGSEA. This CDR3 spans 11 amino acids. The CDR3 reads CSVLTVDGYTF. CDR3 bases: TGCAGCGTTTTAACGGTTGATGGCTACACCTTC. Full variable domain (missing parts from reference TRBV29-1 and TRBJ1-2): SAVISQKPSRDICQRGTSLTIQCQVDSQVTMMFWYRQQPGQSLTLIATANQGSEATYESGFVIDKFPISRPNLTFSTLTVSNMSPEDSSIYLCSVLTVDGYTFGSGTRLTVV.

This clone was picked up a small number of times. This chain connects TRBV11-2 to TRBJ2-7, with D perhaps matching TRBD1 (6 bases). CDR3 size: 14 residues. Germline assignment: CDR1 SGHAT and CDR2 FQNNGV. The V and J ends lost 5 bases and 4 bases respectively, with 15 bases between them. In DNA form, the CDR3 reads TGTGCCAGCAGCCGAGTACAGGGAAGGTACGAGCAGTACTTC. Protein product: CASSRVQGRYEQYF.

This clone has more than one count but fewer than ten. The CDR3 nucleotides read TGCAGCGTTGATGTAGCTAACTATGGCTACACCTTC. It encodes CSVDVANYGYTF. This chain links TRBV29-1 with TRBJ1-2; no clear D. Germline V gives CDR1 SQVTM, CDR2 ANQGSEA. V lost 3 bases and J 0 bases, leaving 5 bases between the germline ends. This CDR3 contains 12 residues.